These 21 T cell receptor beta chains were all obtained from the same sample, sequenced in a study of cytomegalovirus exposure and HLA in healthy donors. Profiling relied on immunoSEQ multiplex PCR, and the TCRdb table lists in-frame clones only, not all of them. The sample records 100,000 to 150,000 clones, roughly 86% being singletons. Source material: PBMCs. The receptors come from a man younger than 40 in good health and CMV-seronegative.

V usage is TRBV11-2 and J usage is TRBJ2-2; 16 nucleotides agree with TRBD2. Germline CDR1 and CDR2: SGHAT and FQNNGV. V lost 4 bases to trimming and J lost 4 bases; unmatched junction nucleotides: 9. The CDR3 has 19 residues. Here the CDR3 DNA reads TGTGCCAGCAGCTCGCCGGGACTAGCGGGGGGGCGTGGCACCGGGGAGCTGTTTTTT. Its translation is CASSSPGLAGGRGTGELFF. Variable domain in full (rest from reference TRBV11-2 and TRBJ2-2): EAGVAQSPRYKIIEKRQSVAFWCNPISGHATLYWYQQILGQGPKLLIQFQNNGVVDDSQLPKDRFSAERLKGVDSTLKIQPAKLEDSAVYLCASSSPGLAGGRGTGELFFGEGSRLTVL.

This clone was found once. This chain links TRBV7-9 with TRBJ2-5; D might be TRBD1 (5 bases). Between the trimmed V and J ends, which lost 1 base and 1 base, there was a span of 7 bases. Germline V gives CDR1 SEHNR, CDR2 FQNEAQ (reference sequence). The CDR3 has 14 amino acids. The CDR3 loop reads CASSLEQGQETQYF. Here the CDR3 DNA reads TGTGCCAGCAGCTTAGAGCAGGGCCAAGAGACCCAGTACTTC.

The chain carries TRBV4-3 and TRBJ2-1; a possible D gene is TRBD1 (5 bases). The CDR3 contains 14 residues. Germline CDR1 reads LGHNA; CDR2 reads YSLEER. The ends were cut back, 4 bases at V and 12 bases at J, with 19 bases in the middle. Here the CDR3 DNA reads TGCGCCAGCAGCCTGCAGGGAACTACGCGTGGGCAGTTCTTC. This sequence encodes CASSLQGTTRGQFF.

The genes are TRBV7-9 and TRBJ2-3, with 9 bases lining up with TRBD2. Germline V gene lookup returns CDR1 SEHNR and CDR2 FQNEAQ (reference sequence). CDR3 length: 16 residues. The trim removed 1 base at V and 2 bases at J, leaving 4 bases unmatched. For the CDR3, the DNA is TGTGCCAGCAGCTTAGGGACTAGCGCCGTCACAGATACGCAGTATTTT. Translation gives CASSLGTSAVTDTQYF.

V usage is TRBV2 and J usage is TRBJ2-2; D perhaps matches TRBD2 (5 bases). Trimming removed 4 bases from V and 7 bases from J, with 13 bases in between. Germline V gene data show CDR1 as SNHLY and CDR2 as FYNNEI. The CDR3 totals 14 residues. The CDR3 nucleotides read TGTGCCAGCAGTGGGACTCCCCGGGGCGGGGAGCTGTTTTTT. Translation: CASSGTPRGGELFF.

The chain couples TRBV7-8 to TRBJ2-1; D not resolved. The CDR3 covers 16 residues. The V gene's germline CDR1 is SGHVS and CDR2 FQNEAQ. V was clipped by 3 bases and J by 0 bases, with 12 bases between them. The CDR3 loop reads CASSFRIGRSYNEQFF. The CDR3 region has the DNA TGTGCCAGCAGCTTCCGTATTGGGCGCTCCTACAATGAGCAGTTCTTC.

Details on this clone: Germline is not matched at one junction end, which may reflect a read error. The V call is TRBV7-7, the J call TRBJ2-3, with 8 bases fitting TRBD2. CDR1 is SSHAT, CDR2 FNYEAQ, per germline (reference sequence). This CDR3 spans 15 amino acids. The CDR3 loop reads CASSPGGASGDTQYF. In DNA, the CDR3 is TGTGCTAGCAGCCCGGGGGGGGCCTCTGGAGATACGCAGTATTTT. The whole variable domain, filled in from reference TRBV7-7 and TRBJ2-3, reads GAGVSQSPRYKVTKRGQDVTLRCDPISSHATLYWYQQALGQGPEFLTYFNYEAQPDKSGLPSDRFSAERPEGSISTLTIQRTEQRDSAMYRCASSPGGASGDTQYFGPGTRLTVL.

The CDR3 DNA is TGTGCCAGCAGTGTCTTCCTCAGGGCAGCCTACGAGCAGTACTTC. Amino acid sequence: CASSVFLRAAYEQYF. The chain combines TRBV6-1 with TRBJ2-7; D is perhaps TRBD1 (5 bases). Trimming cost V 4 bases and J 2 bases, with 15 bases left between them. CDR1 is MNHNS and CDR2 is SASEGT in the germline V gene. CDR3 length equals 15 residues.

The J gene is TRBJ2-1, the V gene TRBV18, with D perhaps matching TRBD1 (5 bases). Germline CDR1 is KGHSH and CDR2 is LQKENI. This CDR3 contains 15 residues. Trimming took 3 bases from V and 8 from J, leaving 17 bases between them. The CDR3 reads CASSPGAGQAHEQFF. CDR3 nucleotide sequence: TGTGCCAGCTCACCTGGGGCAGGGCAGGCCCATGAGCAGTTCTTC.

The chain joins TRBV5-4 to TRBJ2-7; 7 bases line up with TRBD2. Trimming at V came to 5 bases and at J to 0 bases, leaving 8 bases not matched to a gene. CDR3 size: 15 residues. The germline CDR1 and CDR2 sequences are SGHNT and YYREEE (reference sequence). Here the CDR3 DNA reads TGTGCCAGCAGTCTCAGCGGGGCCAGCTCCTACGAGCAGTACTTC. Translation gives CASSLSGASSYEQYF.

The chain recombines TRBV7-8 with TRBJ1-1; D is perhaps TRBD1 (5 bases). This CDR3 contains 14 residues. Trimming stripped 8 bases from V and 1 base from J, with 14 bases between. The germline V gene has CDR1 SGHVS and CDR2 FQNEAQ. This CDR3 is CASFAQGRNTEAFF. The DNA for the CDR3 is TGTGCCAGCTTCGCTCAGGGCAGGAACACTGAAGCTTTCTTT.

V is TRBV6-5 and J is TRBJ1-4; 9 positions match TRBD1. Unmatched junction bases numbered 9, after V lost 5 bases and J lost 8 bases. The CDR3 covers 15 residues. The germline V gene has CDR1 MNHEY and CDR2 SVGAGI. CDR3 in amino acids: CASSRWDRVVEKLFF. The CDR3 bases are TGTGCCAGCAGTCGATGGGACAGGGTGGTCGAAAAACTGTTTTTT.

In its sample, this clone was seen a few times. This chain joins TRBV2 and TRBJ2-2, with D perhaps TRBD1 (5 bases). CDR1 SNHLY and CDR2 FYNNEI come from the germline V gene. The CDR3 extends over 12 amino acids. With 8 bases removed from V and 9 bases from J, the gap between germline ends came to 13 bases. CDR3 coding DNA: TGTGCCAGCCTGGGGCATATCAGGGAGCTGTTTTTT. It codes for CASLGHIRELFF.

The J gene is TRBJ1-2, the V gene TRBV5-4; no clear D. CDR1 SGHNT and CDR2 YYREEE come from the germline V gene (reference sequence). Between the trimmed V and J ends, which lost 0 bases and 0 bases, there was a span of 9 bases. This CDR3 is 15 amino acids long. The CDR3 region has the DNA TGTGCCAGCAGCTTGGATATGAGTTCTAACTATGGCTACACCTTC. The encoded protein is CASSLDMSSNYGYTF.

Notes on this clone: At one of its ends the junction is not consistent with the germline gene, which may arise from a read error. The CDR3 region has the DNA TGTGCCAGCAGCTTAGCGCGGGATCTACACTTC. Translated, it gives CASSLARDLHF. This chain connects TRBV7-6 to TRBJ1-2; D uncertain. The CDR3 totals 11 residues. Germline V gene lookup returns CDR1 SGHVS and CDR2 FNYEAQ.

This clone appeared once. The CDR3, as DNA: TGCAGCGTTGAAGGCGCCCTCGAGAGGGAAGTCCACGAGCAGTACTTC. This gives the protein CSVEGALEREVHEQYF. The chain joins TRBV29-1 to TRBJ2-7; a weak D match, TRBD2 (5 bases). The CDR3 runs 16 residues. Trimming left V 1 base short and J 5 bases short, with 21 bases between. Germline-derived CDR1 and CDR2 are SQVTM and ANQGSEA.

V and J are TRBV28 and TRBJ2-7; tentative D call: TRBD2 (6 bases). Germline V gives CDR1 MDHEN, CDR2 SYDVKM. The CDR3 sequence is 13 residues long. The V end lost 5 bases, the J end lost 2 bases, and 10 bases lay between the germline ends. CDR3 DNA sequence: TGTGCCAGCAGTCTCAGACTAGCCTACGAGCAGTACTTC. Translating gives CASSLRLAYEQYF.

This chain links TRBV5-4 with TRBJ2-2; TRBD1 agrees at 8 bases. Germline CDR1 and CDR2: SGHNT and YYREEE (reference sequence). The CDR3 has 19 amino acids. With 4 bases clipped from V and 1 base from J, the junction kept 15 bases outside the gene matches. The chain's CDR3 is CASSPPGTGGFRNTGELFF. CDR3 nucleotide sequence: TGTGCCAGCAGCCCCCCAGGGACAGGAGGGTTTAGGAACACCGGGGAGCTGTTTTTT.

The chain has TRBV5-4 and TRBJ2-5, with D possibly TRBD1 on 6 matching bases. The CDR3 is 13 amino acids. CDR1 is SGHNT, CDR2 YYREEE, per germline (reference sequence). Trimming stripped 5 bases from V and 0 bases from J, with 8 bases between. Here the CDR3 DNA reads TGTGCCAGCAGACCAGGGGACCAAGAGACCCAGTACTTC. Translation: CASRPGDQETQYF.

The chain uses TRBV5-5 and TRBJ2-7; 10 positions match TRBD1. The V and J ends lost 3 bases and 2 bases, in that order; junction bases with no gene match: 5. Germline CDR1 reads SGHKS; CDR2 reads YYEKEE (reference sequence). The CDR3 sequence is 15 residues long. This CDR3 is CASSSGQGLTYEQYF. The CDR3, as DNA: TGTGCCAGCAGCTCGGGACAGGGGCTCACCTACGAGCAGTACTTC.

This chain joins TRBV28 and TRBJ1-1, with a weak D call TRBD1 (5 bases). CDR3 size: 14 residues. Deletions cut 5 bases from V and 10 bases from J, with 20 bases between. Germline V gives CDR1 MDHEN, CDR2 SYDVKM. The CDR3 DNA reads as TGTGCCAGCAGTAACCCTAAGGCAGGGCTTCGAGCTTTCTTT. Its translation is CASSNPKAGLRAFF.